This T cell receptor (beta chain) was recovered during a study of cytomegalovirus exposure and HLA in healthy donors. The primer mix had 60 Vbeta and 13 Jbeta primers. Profiled with immunoSEQ multiplex PCR; TCRdb holds only in-frame clones, not every one. The sample consists of some 33,000 clones, about 63% of them appearing once. The CDR3 is made up of 16 amino acids. The V gene's germline CDR1 is SGDLS and CDR2 YYNGEE. V lost 3 bases, J lost 4 bases, and 12 bases stayed unmatched. Sequencing used PBMCs. The sequence was obtained from a man aged 45-60 years in good health and CMV-seropositive. V gene TRBV9 combines with J gene TRBJ2-7; 8 bases map to TRBD1. CDR3 DNA sequence: TGTGCCAGCAGCGAACACCGGGACAGGTTAATTTACGAGCAGTACTTC. It encodes CASSEHRDRLIYEQYF.